This T cell receptor (beta chain) was identified during a study of Ad26.COV2.S vaccination and SARS-CoV-2 variants. For the study at large: Intramuscular Ad26.COV2.S doses were given once or twice, 56 days apart.

Treatment given: some 20 received Ad26.COV2.S at low or high dose, single or two shots; about 5 received placebo; per-sample allocation not given. Each sample was drawn 63 days after the first injection (of vaccine or placebo). The CDR3 extends over 13 amino acids. The V end lost 5 bases, the J end lost 2 bases, and 13 bases lay between the germline ends. CDR1 and CDR2 from the germline V gene are GTSNPN and SVGIG (reference sequence). Method: immunoSEQ multiplex PCR; TCRdb's copy keeps in-frame clones and lacks some. The sample includes about 440,000 clones, roughly 88% of them seen just once. The sample was peripheral blood, taken in a trial of Ad26.COV2.S vaccine versus placebo. The chain carries TRBV30 and TRBJ2-7, with D possibly TRBD2 on 6 matching bases. The TCR sequence derives from a person aged 18 to 65 who received the Ad26.COV2.S COVID-19 vaccine or a placebo. The CDR3 sequence: CAWGGRMAYEQYF. The CDR3 DNA follows: TGTGCCTGGGGTGGGAGGATGGCCTACGAGCAGTACTTC.